This T cell receptor beta chain originates from a study of T cells in Graves' hyperthyroidism and ophthalmopathy. This clonotype appeared a few times. Amplification targeted TCR beta CDR3 regions from RNA transcripts. RT-PCR in the first round (using the HTBI primer set) targeted the TCR CDR3. TCRdb passed the multiplex PCR reads through MiXCR, listing each CDR3 protein once. The sample holds about 640,000 distinct CDR3 sequences, under 25% seen once. The CDR3 covers 12 residues. In germline, CDR1 is SGHAT, CDR2 FQNNGV. Trimming removed 1 base from V and 6 bases from J, with 6 bases in between. V is TRBV11-2 and J is TRBJ1-1, with D unresolved. The clonotype was recovered from a man aged 30 to 45 with Graves' ophthalmopathy. The material sequenced was blood. The CDR3 coding sequence is TGTGCCAGCAGCTTAGCCAGGCCTGAAGCTTTCTTT. Its protein product is CASSLARPEAFF.